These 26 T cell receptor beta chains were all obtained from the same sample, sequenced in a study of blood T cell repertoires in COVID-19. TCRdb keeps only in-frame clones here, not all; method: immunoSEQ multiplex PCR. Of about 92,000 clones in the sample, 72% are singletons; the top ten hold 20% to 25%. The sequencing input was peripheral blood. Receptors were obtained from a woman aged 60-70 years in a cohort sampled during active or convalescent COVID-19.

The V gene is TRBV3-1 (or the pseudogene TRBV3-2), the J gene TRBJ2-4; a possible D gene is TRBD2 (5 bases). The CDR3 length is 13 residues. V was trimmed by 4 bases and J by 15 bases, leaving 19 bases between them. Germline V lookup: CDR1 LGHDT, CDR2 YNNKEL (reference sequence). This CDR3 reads CASSPGFSTRAYF. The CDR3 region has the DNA TGTGCCAGCAGCCCGGGGTTTTCCACACGGGCGTACTTC.

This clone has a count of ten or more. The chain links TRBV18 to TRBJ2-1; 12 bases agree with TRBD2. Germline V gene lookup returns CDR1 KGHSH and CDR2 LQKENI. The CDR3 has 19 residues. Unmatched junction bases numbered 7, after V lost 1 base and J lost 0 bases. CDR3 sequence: CASSPRGLAGGSSYNEQFF. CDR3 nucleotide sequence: TGTGCCAGCTCACCACGCGGCCTAGCGGGGGGGAGCTCCTACAATGAGCAGTTCTTC. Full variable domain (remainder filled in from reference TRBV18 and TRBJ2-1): NAGVMQNPRHLVRRRGQEARLRCSPMKGHSHVYWYRQLPEEGLKFMVYLQKENIIDESGMPKERFSAEFPKEGPSILRIQQVVRGDSAAYFCASSPRGLAGGSSYNEQFFGPGTRLTVL.

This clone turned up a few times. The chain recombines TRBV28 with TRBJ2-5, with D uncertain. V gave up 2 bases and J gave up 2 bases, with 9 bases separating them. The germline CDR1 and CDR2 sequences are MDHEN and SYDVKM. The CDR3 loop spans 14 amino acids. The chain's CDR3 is CASSLRQIQETQYF. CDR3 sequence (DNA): TGTGCCAGCAGTTTACGCCAGATACAAGAGACCCAGTACTTC.

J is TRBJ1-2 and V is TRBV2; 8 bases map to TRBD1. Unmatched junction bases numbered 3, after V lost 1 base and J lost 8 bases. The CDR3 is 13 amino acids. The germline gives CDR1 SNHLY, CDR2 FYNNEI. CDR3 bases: TGTGCCAGCAGTGAAGATACAGGGGGGGGCTACACCTTC. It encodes CASSEDTGGGYTF.

CDR3 protein: CASSEGQGEPQETQYF. The CDR3 nucleotides read TGTGCCAGCAGTGAGGGACAGGGTGAGCCCCAAGAGACCCAGTACTTC. The chain is built from TRBV6-1 and TRBJ2-5, with TRBD1 matching 9 bases. Germline assignment: CDR1 MNHNS and CDR2 SASEGT. The CDR3 totals 16 residues. The V and J ends lost 3 bases and 1 base, in that order; junction bases with no gene match: 6.

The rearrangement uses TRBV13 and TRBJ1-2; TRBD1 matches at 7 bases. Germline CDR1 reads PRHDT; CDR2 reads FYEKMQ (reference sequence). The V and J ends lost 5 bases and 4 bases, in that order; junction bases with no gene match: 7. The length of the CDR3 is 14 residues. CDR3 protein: CASSTGTEVYGYTF. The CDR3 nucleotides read TGTGCCAGCAGCACCGGGACAGAGGTCTATGGCTACACCTTC. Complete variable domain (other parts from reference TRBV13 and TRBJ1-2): AAGVIQSPRHLIKEKRETATLKCYPIPRHDTVYWYQQGPGQDPQFLISFYEKMQSDKGSIPDRFSAQQFSDYHSELNMSSLELGDSALYFCASSTGTEVYGYTFGSGTRLTVV.

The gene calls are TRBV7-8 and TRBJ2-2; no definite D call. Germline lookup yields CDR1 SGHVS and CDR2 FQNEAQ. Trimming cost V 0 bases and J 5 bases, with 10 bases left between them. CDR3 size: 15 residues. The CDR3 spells CASSLALGWTGELFF. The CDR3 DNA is TGTGCCAGCAGCTTAGCGCTTGGCTGGACCGGGGAGCTGTTTTTT.

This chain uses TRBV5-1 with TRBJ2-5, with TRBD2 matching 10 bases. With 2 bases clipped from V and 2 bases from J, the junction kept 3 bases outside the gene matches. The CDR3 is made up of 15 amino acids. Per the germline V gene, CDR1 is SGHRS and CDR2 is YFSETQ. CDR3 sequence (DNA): TGCGCCAGCAGCTTTCTAGCGGGGGTTCAAGAGACCCAGTACTTC. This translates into CASSFLAGVQETQYF.

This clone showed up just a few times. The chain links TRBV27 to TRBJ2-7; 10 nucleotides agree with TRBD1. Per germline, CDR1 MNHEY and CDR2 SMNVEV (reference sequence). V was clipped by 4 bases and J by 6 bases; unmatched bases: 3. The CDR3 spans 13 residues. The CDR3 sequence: CASSWDRGPEQYF. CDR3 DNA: TGTGCCAGCAGTTGGGACAGGGGCCCCGAGCAGTACTTC.

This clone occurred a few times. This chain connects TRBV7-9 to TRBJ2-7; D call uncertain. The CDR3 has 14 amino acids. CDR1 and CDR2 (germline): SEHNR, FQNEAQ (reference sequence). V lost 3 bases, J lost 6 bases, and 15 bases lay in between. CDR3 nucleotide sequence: TGTGCCAGCAGCTTCTTCGATAGAGTCGGCGAGCAGTACTTC. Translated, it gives CASSFFDRVGEQYF. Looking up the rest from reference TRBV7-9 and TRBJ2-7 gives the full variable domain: DTGVSQNPRHKITKRGQNVTFRCDPISEHNRLYWYRQTLGQGPEFLTYFQNEAQLEKSRLLSDRFSAERPKGSFSTLEIQRTEQGDSAMYLCASSFFDRVGEQYFGPGTRLTVT.

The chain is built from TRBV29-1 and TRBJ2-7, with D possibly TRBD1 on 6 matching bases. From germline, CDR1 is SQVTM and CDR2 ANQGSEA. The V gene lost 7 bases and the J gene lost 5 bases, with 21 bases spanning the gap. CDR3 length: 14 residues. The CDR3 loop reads CSGSQGLYFNEQYF. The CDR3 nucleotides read TGCAGCGGATCACAGGGCTTGTATTTCAACGAGCAGTACTTC.

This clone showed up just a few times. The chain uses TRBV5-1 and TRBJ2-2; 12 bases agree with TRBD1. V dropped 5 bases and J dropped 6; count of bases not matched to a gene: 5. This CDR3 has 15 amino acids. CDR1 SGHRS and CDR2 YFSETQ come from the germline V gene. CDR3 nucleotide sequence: TGCGCCAGCAGGCCGGGACAGGGGGCGCCCGGGGAGCTGTTTTTT. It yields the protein CASRPGQGAPGELFF.

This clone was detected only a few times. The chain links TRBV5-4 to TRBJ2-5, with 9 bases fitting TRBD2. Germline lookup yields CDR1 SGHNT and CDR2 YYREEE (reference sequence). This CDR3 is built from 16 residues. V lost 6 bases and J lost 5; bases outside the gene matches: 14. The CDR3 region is CASTPFAGGPRETQYF. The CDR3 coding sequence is TGTGCCAGCACCCCTTTCGCGGGGGGGCCAAGGGAGACCCAGTACTTC.

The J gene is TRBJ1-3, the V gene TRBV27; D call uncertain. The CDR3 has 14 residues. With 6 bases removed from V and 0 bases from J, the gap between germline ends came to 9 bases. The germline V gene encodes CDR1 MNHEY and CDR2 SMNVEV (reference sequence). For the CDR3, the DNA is TGTGCCAGCAGCATTACAGTCTCTGGAAACACCATATATTTT. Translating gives CASSITVSGNTIYF.

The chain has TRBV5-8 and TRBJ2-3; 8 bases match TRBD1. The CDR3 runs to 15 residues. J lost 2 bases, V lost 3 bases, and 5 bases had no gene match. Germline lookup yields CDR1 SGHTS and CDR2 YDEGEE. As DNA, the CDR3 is TGTGCCAGCAGCTCTGACAGGGGAGTCACAGATACGCAGTATTTT. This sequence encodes CASSSDRGVTDTQYF.

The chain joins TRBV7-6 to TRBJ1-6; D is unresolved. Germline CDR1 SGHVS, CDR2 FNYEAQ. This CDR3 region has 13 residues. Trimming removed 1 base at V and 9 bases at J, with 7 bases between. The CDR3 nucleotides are TGTGCCAGCAGCTTAGGGAGTTCTTCACCCCTCCACTTT. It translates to CASSLGSSSPLHF.

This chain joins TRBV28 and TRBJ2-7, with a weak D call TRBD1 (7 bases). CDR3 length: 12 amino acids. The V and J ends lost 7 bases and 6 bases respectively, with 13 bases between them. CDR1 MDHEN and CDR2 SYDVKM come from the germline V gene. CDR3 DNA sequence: TGTGCCAGCAAGGAGGGGGCCGGCGAGCAGTACTTC. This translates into CASKEGAGEQYF.

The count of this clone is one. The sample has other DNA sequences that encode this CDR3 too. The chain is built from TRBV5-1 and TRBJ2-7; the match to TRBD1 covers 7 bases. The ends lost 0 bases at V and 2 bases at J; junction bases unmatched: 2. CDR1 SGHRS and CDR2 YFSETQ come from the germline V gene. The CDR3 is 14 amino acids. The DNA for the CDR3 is TGCGCCAGCAGCTTGGGACAGGGCGCCTACGAGCAGTACTTC. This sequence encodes CASSLGQGAYEQYF.

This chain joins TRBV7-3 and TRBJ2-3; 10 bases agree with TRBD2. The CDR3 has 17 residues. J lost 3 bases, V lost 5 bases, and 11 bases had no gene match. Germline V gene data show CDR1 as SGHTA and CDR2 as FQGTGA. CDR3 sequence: CASSPGLAAVGTDTQYF. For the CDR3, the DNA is TGTGCCAGCAGCCCCGGACTAGCGGCCGTGGGAACAGATACGCAGTATTTT.

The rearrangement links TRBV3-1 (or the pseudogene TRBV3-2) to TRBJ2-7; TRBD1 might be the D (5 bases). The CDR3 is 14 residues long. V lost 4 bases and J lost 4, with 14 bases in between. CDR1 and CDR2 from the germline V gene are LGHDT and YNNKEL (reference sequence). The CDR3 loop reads CASSPPMTDYEQYF. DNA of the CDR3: TGTGCCAGCAGCCCCCCAATGACAGATTACGAGCAGTACTTC.

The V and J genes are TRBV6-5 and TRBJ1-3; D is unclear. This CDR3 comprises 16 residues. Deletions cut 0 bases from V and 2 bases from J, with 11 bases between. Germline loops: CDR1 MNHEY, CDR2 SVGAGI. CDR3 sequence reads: CASSYSRDLTGNTIYF. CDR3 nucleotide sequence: TGTGCCAGCAGTTACTCTCGAGATCTGACTGGAAACACCATATATTTT.

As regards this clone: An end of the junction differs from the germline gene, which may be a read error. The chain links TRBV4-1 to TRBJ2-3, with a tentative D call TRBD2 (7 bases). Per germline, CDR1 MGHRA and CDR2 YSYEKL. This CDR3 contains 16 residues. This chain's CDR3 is CASSQVRGAPGDTQYF. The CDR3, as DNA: TGCGCCAGCAGTCAAGTACGGGGGGCGCCGGGAGATACGCAGTATTTT.

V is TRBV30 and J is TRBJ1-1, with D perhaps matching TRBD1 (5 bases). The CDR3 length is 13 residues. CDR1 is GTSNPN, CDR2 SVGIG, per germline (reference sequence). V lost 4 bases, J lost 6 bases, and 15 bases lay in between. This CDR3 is CAWTEGGGAEAFF. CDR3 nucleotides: TGTGCCTGGACCGAAGGCGGGGGGGCTGAAGCTTTCTTT. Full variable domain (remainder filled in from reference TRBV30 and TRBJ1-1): SQTIHQWPATLVQPVGSPLSLECTVEGTSNPNLYWYRQAAGRGLQLLFYSVGIGQISSEVPQNLSASRPQDRQFILSSKKLLLSDSGFYLCAWTEGGGAEAFFGQGTRLTVV.

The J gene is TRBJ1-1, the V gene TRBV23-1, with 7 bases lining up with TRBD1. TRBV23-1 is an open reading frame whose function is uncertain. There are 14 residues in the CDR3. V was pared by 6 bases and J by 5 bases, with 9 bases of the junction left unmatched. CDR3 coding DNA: TGCGCCAGCAGCCAGGGGGTTCTAGGGACTGAAGCTTTCTTT. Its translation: CASSQGVLGTEAFF.

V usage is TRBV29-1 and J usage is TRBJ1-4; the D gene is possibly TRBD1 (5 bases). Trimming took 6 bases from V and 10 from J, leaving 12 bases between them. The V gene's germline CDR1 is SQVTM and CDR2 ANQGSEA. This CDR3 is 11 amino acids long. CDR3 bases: TGCAGCGTCCTTCAGGGAGGAAAACTGTTTTTT. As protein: CSVLQGGKLFF. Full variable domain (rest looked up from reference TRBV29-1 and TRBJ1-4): SAVISQKPSRDICQRGTSLTIQCQVDSQVTMMFWYRQQPGQSLTLIATANQGSEATYESGFVIDKFPISRPNLTFSTLTVSNMSPEDSSIYLCSVLQGGKLFFGSGTQLSVL.

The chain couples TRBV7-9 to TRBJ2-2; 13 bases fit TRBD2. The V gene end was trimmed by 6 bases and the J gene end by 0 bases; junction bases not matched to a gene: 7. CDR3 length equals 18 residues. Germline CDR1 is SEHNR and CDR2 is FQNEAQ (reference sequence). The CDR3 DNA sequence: TGTGCCAGCAGACGTCGACTAGCGGGGGGCCCGAACACCGGGGAGCTGTTTTTT. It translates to CASRRRLAGGPNTGELFF. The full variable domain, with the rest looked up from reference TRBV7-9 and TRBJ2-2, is DTGVSQNPRHKITKRGQNVTFRCDPISEHNRLYWYRQTLGQGPEFLTYFQNEAQLEKSRLLSDRFSAERPKGSFSTLEIQRTEQGDSAMYLCASRRRLAGGPNTGELFFGEGSRLTVL.